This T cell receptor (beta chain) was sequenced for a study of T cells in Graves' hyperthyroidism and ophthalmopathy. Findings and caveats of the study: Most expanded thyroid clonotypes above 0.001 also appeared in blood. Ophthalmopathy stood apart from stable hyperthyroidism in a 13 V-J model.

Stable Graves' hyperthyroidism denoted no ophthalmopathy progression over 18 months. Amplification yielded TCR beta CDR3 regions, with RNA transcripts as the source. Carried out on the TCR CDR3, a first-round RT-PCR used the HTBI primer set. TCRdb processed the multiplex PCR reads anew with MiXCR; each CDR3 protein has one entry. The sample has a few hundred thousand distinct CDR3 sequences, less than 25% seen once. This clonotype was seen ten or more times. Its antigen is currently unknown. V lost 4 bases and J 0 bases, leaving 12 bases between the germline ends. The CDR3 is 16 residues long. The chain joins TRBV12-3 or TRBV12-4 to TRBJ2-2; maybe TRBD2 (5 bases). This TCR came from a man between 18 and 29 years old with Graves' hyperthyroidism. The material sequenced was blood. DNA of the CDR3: TGTGCCAGCAGTTCCATAGCGTATGCGAACACCGGGGAGCTGTTTTTT. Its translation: CASSSIAYANTGELFF.